This T cell receptor (beta chain) derives from a study of cytomegalovirus exposure and HLA in healthy donors. About this clone itself: Its target is unknown.

Germline CDR1 is SGHAT and CDR2 is FQNNGV. This CDR3 spans 14 amino acids. Trimming removed 3 bases from V and 7 bases from J; junction bases left unmatched: 5. The study's findings and limits: The study put under 200 TCR beta chains on its list as cytomegalovirus-associated.

Healthy bone marrow donors made up the donors. It was with 60 Vbeta and 13 Jbeta primers that the PCR ran. Only in-frame clones appear in the TCRdb table, and some are missing; sequencing was by immunoSEQ multiplex PCR. The table lists 96,000 or so clones. The V and J genes are TRBV11-2 and TRBJ2-7; TRBD1 agrees at 11 bases. The source of this sequence is a girl aged 10 to 17 in good health and CMV-seropositive. Sequenced material: PBMCs. CDR3: CASSFGTGGNEQYF. Written as DNA, the CDR3 is TGTGCCAGCAGCTTCGGGACAGGGGGTAATGAGCAGTACTTC.